This T cell receptor beta chain was recorded in a study of shared clonotypes between healthy human individuals. Researchers divided each subset's genomic DNA evenly across several immunoSEQ plates. The repertoire was sequenced with immunoSEQ multiplex PCR; TCRdb's copy has only in-frame clones and lacks some. The table records over 2 million clones, about 95% of them present only once. Study-level findings and limits: Compared with memory subsets, naive subsets generally had larger estimated richness.

Selected positively for CCR7 and CD45RO-negative, naive CD8 cells excluded terminally differentiated effector memory CD45RA+ cells. Healthy adults negative for HIV, lacking recent acute infections or vaccinations, served as donors. All donors were Caucasian adults living in Nashville, Tennessee. In regard to this clone: The antigen remains unidentified.

The CDR3 loop spans 16 amino acids. Looked up from germline, CDR1 is SGHTA and CDR2 is FQGTGA. With 5 bases clipped from V and 1 base from J, the junction kept 6 bases outside the gene matches. Sequences were obtained from naive CD8+ T cells sorted from blood. This receptor was obtained from a man younger than 30 in good health. The V call is TRBV7-3, the J call TRBJ2-1, with 9 bases identical to TRBD2. CDR3 loop: CASSDGTSPSYNEQFF. The CDR3 nucleotides are TGTGCCAGCAGCGATGGGACTAGCCCATCCTACAATGAGCAGTTCTTC.